This TCR beta chain stems from a study of Ad26.COV2.S vaccination and SARS-CoV-2 variants. Study-level points and caveats: Quantification of TCR breadth and depth may have yielded underestimates of total T cell responses. Relative to placebo recipients, vaccine recipients exhibited elevated spike-specific TCR breadth.

The repertoire was sequenced with immunoSEQ multiplex PCR; TCRdb's copy has only in-frame clones and lacks some. The data hold almost 400,000 clones, with approximately 90% observed a single time. A remark on this clone: Its cognate antigen is unknown.

Treatment denoted: some 19 received Ad26.COV2.S at low or high dose, single or two shots; several received placebo; per-sample allocation not given. Samples were taken on day 63 after the first vaccine or placebo injection. This TCR was recovered from a person aged 18 to 59 who received the Ad26.COV2.S COVID-19 vaccine or a placebo. Sample: peripheral blood, taken in a trial of Ad26.COV2.S vaccine versus placebo.

The CDR3 sequence: CASNGAGGRGNTEAFF. CDR3 nucleotide sequence: TGTGCCAGCAATGGGGCAGGGGGCAGGGGGAACACTGAAGCTTTCTTT. This rearrangement joins TRBV2 to TRBJ1-1; 8 bases align to TRBD1. Germline CDR1 reads SNHLY; CDR2 reads FYNNEI. The CDR3 spans 16 residues. J lost 1 base, V lost 7 bases, and 11 bases had no gene match.